These 32 T cell receptor beta chains were all obtained from the same sample, sequenced in a study of CD8 T cells in Susac syndrome (dated by TCRdb to about 2019). Receptor libraries were prepared by the immunoSEQ multiplex PCR assay. RNA was extracted using the RNeasy kit, and about 0.5 to 1 ug of the RNA was reverse transcribed with random hexamers. Starting from the raw public reads, TCRdb applied fastp trimming at Q25, assembled clones with MiXCR and retained in-frame beta chains. Rows matching on CDR3 protein sequence are summarized as one entry with the most common DNA and genes. The sample table records about 300,000 distinct CDR3 sequences; almost 85% of these occur just once. The ten largest account for around 0.2% of the sample. The sample consisted of CD8+ T cells from PBMCs. The receptors were sampled from a human donor with multiple sclerosis.

The rearrangement joins TRBV5-4 to TRBJ2-7; D remains ambiguous. The CDR3 length is 14 residues. The germline V and J ends were trimmed by 1 base and 3 bases, with 11 bases remaining between them. In germline, CDR1 is SGHNT, CDR2 YYREEE (reference sequence). The CDR3 coding sequence is TGTGCCAGCAGCTTGCGAGACGTTCTCTACGAGCAGTACTTC. Its translation is CASSLRDVLYEQYF.

This clonotype was observed a single time. The rearrangement uses TRBV27 and TRBJ1-2; 7 bases fit TRBD1. Losses at the gene ends were 6 bases for V and 0 bases for J; bases not matched to a gene: 7. Germline CDR1 MNHEY, CDR2 SMNVEV (reference sequence). The CDR3 is 15 amino acids. CDR3 bases: TGTGCCAGCAGACCCGACAGGGCTTCTAACTATGGCTACACCTTC. This gives the protein CASRPDRASNYGYTF.

The V and J genes are TRBV27 and TRBJ2-1, with D possibly matching TRBD2 (5 bases). Germline V gene sequence: CDR1 MNHEY, CDR2 SMNVEV (reference sequence). Trimming shortened V by 2 bases and J by 8 bases, and 13 bases separated the two germline ends. The CDR3 is made up of 14 amino acids. The CDR3 sequence is CASSLPSGVDEQFF. CDR3 nucleotide sequence: TGTGCCAGCAGTTTACCGTCCGGGGTCGATGAGCAGTTCTTC.

This chain uses TRBV5-4 with TRBJ2-1; the D call may be TRBD1 or TRBD2 (5 bases each). CDR1 is SGHNT and CDR2 is YYREEE in the germline V gene (reference sequence). CDR3 length equals 15 residues. The V end lost 0 bases, the J end lost 5 bases, and 12 bases lay between the germline ends. For the CDR3, the DNA is TGTGCCAGCAGCTTGGTTATTGGGGGAAACAATGAGCAGTTCTTC. Its translation: CASSLVIGGNNEQFF.

The chain carries TRBV5-1 and TRBJ1-3; D is undetermined. Germline V gene lookup returns CDR1 SGHRS and CDR2 YFSETQ. The CDR3 loop spans 15 amino acids. V was pared by 4 bases and J by 0 bases, with 11 bases between. CDR3 in DNA: TGCGCCAGCAGCCAGGCTGGGTTCTCTGGAAACACCATATATTTT. Translated: CASSQAGFSGNTIYF. The variable domain in full, completed from reference TRBV5-1 and TRBJ1-3, reads KAGVTQTPRYLIKTRGQQVTLSCSPISGHRSVSWYQQTPGQGLQFLFEYFSETQRNKGNFPGRFSGRQFSNSRSEMNVSTLELGDSALYLCASSQAGFSGNTIYFGEGSWLTVV.

V usage is TRBV2 and J usage is TRBJ1-1; D unresolved. This CDR3 is 16 amino acids long. Looked up from germline, CDR1 is SNHLY and CDR2 is FYNNEI. V lost 3 bases to trimming and J lost 7 bases, with 21 bases between them. CDR3 residues: CASSDPVNSSWGEAFF. Written as DNA, the CDR3 is TGTGCCAGCAGTGACCCGGTTAACAGCAGTTGGGGTGAAGCTTTCTTT.

This rearrangement joins TRBV9 to TRBJ2-7, with a possible D match to TRBD1 (5 bases). This CDR3 has 13 amino acids. V lost 7 bases to trimming and J lost 5 bases, with 16 bases between them. Germline values: CDR1 SGDLS, CDR2 YYNGEE. CDR3 in DNA: TGTGCCAGCGGGCAGGGCGAGTCCCACGAGCAGTACTTC. It codes for CASGQGESHEQYF.

Written as DNA, the CDR3 is TGTGCCAGCAGTCCCGCAAATCTCGGTAACGAGCAGTACTTC. Protein: CASSPANLGNEQYF. The chain employs TRBV12-3 or TRBV12-4 and TRBJ2-7; D gene ambiguous. Deletions cut 5 bases from V and 5 bases from J, with 16 bases between. The CDR3 spans 14 residues.

This clonotype has just one count. The rearrangement uses TRBV9 and TRBJ2-7, with TRBD2 as a possible D gene (6 bases). CDR3 size: 15 residues. The V end lost 3 bases, the J end lost 0 bases, and 13 bases lay between the germline ends. Per the germline V gene, CDR1 is SGDLS and CDR2 is YYNGEE. The CDR3 protein is CASSAGSGPSYEQYF. In DNA form, the CDR3 reads TGTGCCAGCAGCGCCGGTAGCGGCCCCTCCTACGAGCAGTACTTC.

The J gene is TRBJ1-4, the V gene TRBV30; 7 bases agree with TRBD1. Looked up from germline, CDR1 is GTSNPN and CDR2 is SVGIG (reference sequence). Losses at the gene ends were 0 bases for V and 8 bases for J; bases not matched to a gene: 6. The CDR3 runs 14 residues. The chain's CDR3 is CAWSVGQGEEKLFF. The CDR3 DNA reads as TGTGCCTGGAGTGTAGGGCAGGGGGAGGAAAAACTGTTTTTT.

In regard to this clonotype: A junction end diverges from the germline sequence, so it may reflect a read error. The chain combines TRBV7-9 with TRBJ1-1; perhaps TRBD1 as D (6 bases). This CDR3 has 15 residues. Germline assignment: CDR1 SEHNR and CDR2 FQNEAQ (reference sequence). This CDR3 is CTSSLVQGMGTEAFF. The CDR3 region has the DNA TGTACCAGCAGCTTAGTTCAGGGGATGGGCACTGAAGCTTTCTTT.

Notes on this clonotype: The junction differs from germline at one of its ends, possibly a read error. The chain carries TRBV15 and TRBJ1-1; D is unclear. CDR1 is LNHNV and CDR2 is YYDKDF in the germline V gene (reference sequence). CDR3 size: 13 residues. The CDR3 DNA is TGTGCCACCGGCAGCGCCGTGAACACTGAAGCTTTCTTT. It specifies CATGSAVNTEAFF.

The chain recombines TRBV4-1 with TRBJ2-1; D may be TRBD2 (5 bases). Deletions cut 1 base from V and 0 bases from J, with 13 bases between. Germline-derived CDR1 and CDR2 are MGHRA and YSYEKL. The CDR3 covers 17 residues. The CDR3 region has the DNA TGCGCCAGCAGCCAAGTGTGGGCGGGCAGCTCCTACAATGAGCAGTTCTTC. Protein sequence: CASSQVWAGSSYNEQFF.

The gene calls are TRBV27 and TRBJ2-7; 7 bases align to TRBD1. The junction had 10 bases not matched to a gene; V was cut back by 5 bases and J by 0 bases. This CDR3 has 16 residues. CDR1 MNHEY and CDR2 SMNVEV come from the germline V gene (reference sequence). The CDR3 sequence is CASSPYAGGPSYEQYF. CDR3 coding DNA: TGTGCCAGCAGTCCCTACGCAGGGGGACCCTCCTACGAGCAGTACTTC.

This chain links TRBV20-1 with TRBJ1-5, with D tentatively TRBD1 (6 bases). The V gene lost 3 bases and the J gene lost 3 bases, with 12 bases spanning the gap. CDR1 DFQATT and CDR2 SNEGSKA come from the germline V gene (reference sequence). This CDR3 spans 14 amino acids. CDR3 coding DNA: TGCAGTGCTAGGGCAGGGGAGAACAATCAGCCCCAGCATTTT. Protein product: CSARAGENNQPQHF.

The rearrangement joins TRBV6-5 to TRBJ2-7; 9 bases match TRBD2. Germline lookup yields CDR1 MNHEY and CDR2 SVGAGI. CDR3 length: 15 amino acids. V was clipped by 4 bases and J by 5 bases; unmatched bases: 9. As DNA, the CDR3 is TGTGCCAGCAGTTCCTCCCCGAGCGGGAGGAACGAGCAGTACTTC. Its translation is CASSSSPSGRNEQYF.

V gene TRBV15 combines with J gene TRBJ1-5; the D is unclear. CDR1 is LNHNV, CDR2 YYDKDF, per germline (reference sequence). The CDR3 spans 14 residues. Trimming left V 9 bases short and J 3 bases short, with 15 bases between. The CDR3 is CATRPPGNNQPQHF. DNA of the CDR3: TGTGCCACTCGTCCGCCCGGGAACAATCAGCCCCAGCATTTT.

The J gene is TRBJ2-1, the V gene TRBV30, with 10 bases lining up with TRBD1. The CDR3 totals 14 residues. CDR1 is GTSNPN, CDR2 SVGIG, per germline (reference sequence). The V segment lost 0 bases and the J segment 15 bases; nucleotides outside the gene matches: 11. The chain's CDR3 is CAWSVGTGEVWSFF. DNA of the CDR3: TGTGCCTGGAGTGTAGGGACAGGGGAAGTTTGGTCGTTCTTC.

The V and J genes are TRBV5-1 and TRBJ2-7, with a possible D match to TRBD1 (6 bases). This CDR3 contains 15 residues. CDR1 SGHRS and CDR2 YFSETQ come from the germline V gene. With 1 base removed from V and 6 bases from J, the gap between germline ends came to 17 bases. This chain's CDR3 is CASSLIWDKSTEQYF. CDR3 DNA sequence: TGCGCCAGCAGCTTGATTTGGGACAAATCTACCGAGCAGTACTTC. Full variable domain (remainder filled in from reference TRBV5-1 and TRBJ2-7): KAGVTQTPRYLIKTRGQQVTLSCSPISGHRSVSWYQQTPGQGLQFLFEYFSETQRNKGNFPGRFSGRQFSNSRSEMNVSTLELGDSALYLCASSLIWDKSTEQYFGPGTRLTVT.

This clonotype was counted once. The chain carries TRBV4-3 and TRBJ1-2; weak D call: TRBD1 (6 bases). The V end was cut by 0 bases, the J end by 7 bases, with 15 bases between. CDR1 LGHNA and CDR2 YSLEER come from the germline V gene. The CDR3 has 15 amino acids. CDR3 coding DNA: TGCGCCAGCAGCCAAGATGAGGGGGAGGGTCGTGGCTACACCTTC. This sequence encodes CASSQDEGEGRGYTF.

V and J are TRBV20-1 and TRBJ1-2; D remains unclear. Trimming took off 5 bases at V and 6 bases at J, with 13 bases between the two ends. Germline CDR1 DFQATT, CDR2 SNEGSKA (reference sequence). The CDR3 extends over 12 amino acids. The CDR3: CSAPIDYDGYTF. DNA of the CDR3: TGCAGTGCTCCGATCGATTACGATGGCTACACCTTC.

The V and J genes are TRBV10-2 and TRBJ2-7, with TRBD1 matching over 9 bases. This CDR3 is 16 amino acids long. The ends lost 7 bases at V and 5 bases at J; junction bases unmatched: 15. CDR1 WSHSY and CDR2 SAAADI come from the germline V gene. The CDR3 spells CASNRRPGQGVHEQYF. The CDR3 DNA reads as TGCGCCAGCAACCGAAGGCCGGGACAGGGTGTCCACGAGCAGTACTTC.

J is TRBJ2-3 and V is TRBV20-1; 8 bases line up with TRBD1. CDR1 is DFQATT and CDR2 is SNEGSKA in the germline V gene (reference sequence). The CDR3 extends over 13 amino acids. After removal of 4 bases from V and 8 bases from J, the junction contained 8 bases not matched to a gene. CDR3 loop: CSAIRQGQGTQYF. CDR3 nucleotide sequence: TGCAGTGCTATCAGACAGGGGCAGGGTACGCAGTATTTT.

The gene calls are TRBV6-2 or TRBV6-3 and TRBJ2-2; D gene unclear. V shed 2 bases and J shed 8 bases, with 3 bases lying between them. The CDR3 contains 11 residues. Germline lookup yields CDR1 MNHEY and CDR2 SVGEGT. CDR3 sequence: CASSYMGELFF. CDR3 DNA: TGTGCCAGCAGTTACATGGGGGAGCTGTTTTTT.

The CDR3 DNA reads TGTGCCAGCAGTTACTCTAGGGTGGAGGGGAATCAGCCCCAGCATTTT. Translated, it gives CASSYSRVEGNQPQHF. The chain combines TRBV6-5 with TRBJ1-5; tentatively, D is TRBD1 (5 bases). The CDR3 runs 16 residues. V lost 0 bases to trimming and J lost 4 bases, with 13 bases between them. From germline, CDR1 is MNHEY and CDR2 SVGAGI.

V usage is TRBV20-1 and J usage is TRBJ1-1; 7 nucleotides agree with TRBD1. Germline V gene sequence: CDR1 DFQATT, CDR2 SNEGSKA (reference sequence). V lost 0 bases to trimming and J lost 7 bases; unmatched junction nucleotides: 11. CDR3 length: 15 residues. This CDR3 is CSARDLWQGVGEAFF. CDR3 sequence (DNA): TGCAGTGCTAGAGATTTGTGGCAGGGGGTCGGTGAAGCTTTCTTT.

The V gene is TRBV7-6, the J gene TRBJ1-2; possible D gene TRBD1, 6 bases. V gave up 4 bases and J gave up 3 bases, with 18 bases separating them. Per germline, CDR1 SGHVS and CDR2 FNYEAQ. The CDR3 loop spans 16 amino acids. The CDR3 region is CASSSELGGEDYGYTF. Here the CDR3 DNA reads TGTGCCAGCAGCTCCGAGTTGGGGGGCGAGGACTATGGCTACACCTTC.

The chain uses TRBV7-9 and TRBJ2-2; D is unclear. CDR3 length: 12 amino acids. V gave up 1 base and J gave up 7 bases, with 4 bases separating them. Germline V lookup: CDR1 SEHNR, CDR2 FQNEAQ (reference sequence). The CDR3 nucleotides read TGTGCCAGCAGCTTAGAAGGCGGGGAGCTGTTTTTT. Its protein is CASSLEGGELFF. The full variable domain, its missing parts supplied by reference TRBV7-9 and TRBJ2-2, is DTGVSQNPRHKITKRGQNVTFRCDPISEHNRLYWYRQTLGQGPEFLTYFQNEAQLEKSRLLSDRFSAERPKGSFSTLEIQRTEQGDSAMYLCASSLEGGELFFGEGSRLTVL.

This rearrangement joins TRBV27 to TRBJ2-7; 13 bases match TRBD2. The CDR3 runs 18 residues. V lost 5 bases, J lost 3 bases, and 13 bases stayed unmatched. The germline CDR1 and CDR2 sequences are MNHEY and SMNVEV (reference sequence). CDR3 region: CASSSGLAGELGFYEQYF. The CDR3 region has the DNA TGTGCCAGCAGTAGTGGACTAGCGGGAGAGCTCGGTTTCTACGAGCAGTACTTC.

Comment on this clonotype: The junction does not match germline at one end; this may be a read error. The V call is TRBV5-4, the J call TRBJ2-2; D not certain. Germline assignment: CDR1 SGHNT and CDR2 YYREEE (reference sequence). The CDR3 loop spans 11 amino acids. CDR3 sequence (DNA): TGCGGCTATAAAAACGCCGGGGAGCTGTTTTTT. Amino acids: CGYKNAGELFF.

This clonotype turned up a few times. The chain links TRBV30 to TRBJ2-7; possible D gene TRBD1, 5 bases. Trimming left V 3 bases short and J 4 bases short, with 22 bases between. Germline loops: CDR1 GTSNPN, CDR2 SVGIG (reference sequence). This CDR3 is built from 16 residues. The chain's CDR3 is CAWSKGSNKVFYEQYF. The CDR3 nucleotides are TGTGCCTGGAGCAAGGGGTCTAATAAGGTCTTTTACGAGCAGTACTTC.

This chain uses TRBV18 with TRBJ2-1; D not certain. With 3 bases removed from V and 6 bases from J, the gap between germline ends came to 6 bases. The V gene's germline CDR1 is KGHSH and CDR2 LQKENI. The CDR3 runs to 12 residues. The CDR3 here is CASSPNSNEQFF. CDR3 in DNA: TGTGCCAGCTCACCGAATTCCAATGAGCAGTTCTTC. Variable domain in full (rest from reference TRBV18 and TRBJ2-1): NAGVMQNPRHLVRRRGQEARLRCSPMKGHSHVYWYRQLPEEGLKFMVYLQKENIIDESGMPKERFSAEFPKEGPSILRIQQVVRGDSAAYFCASSPNSNEQFFGPGTRLTVL.